These T cell receptor beta chains were read from a single sample in a study of cytomegalovirus exposure and HLA in healthy donors. TCRdb's copy holds only in-frame clones and misses some; the assay was immunoSEQ multiplex PCR. Here the sample spans 100,000 to 150,000 clones, 77% being singletons. Sequenced: PBMCs. These receptors originate from a middle-aged woman in good health and CMV-seropositive. Both conserved end residues are part of each CDR3. The D gene is left open where the match is weak. Only some rows state a clone size, as once, few, many or a class for expanded clones.

abundance	v_gene	j_gene	d_gene	CDR3aa	CDR3nt
-	TRBV6-6	TRBJ1-2	-	CASSYPVIRSNYGYTF	TGTGCCAGCAGTTACCCCGTAATCAGGTCTAACTATGGCTACACCTTC
-	TRBV6-5	TRBJ2-7	TRBD2	CASSRAGLAREQYF	TGTGCCAGCTCCAGGGCGGGACTAGCGAGAGAGCAGTACTTC
few	TRBV9	TRBJ1-1	-	CASSVAALGAEAFF	TGTGCCAGCAGCGTAGCCGCGCTCGGGGCTGAAGCTTTCTTT
-	TRBV9	TRBJ2-2	-	CASSASGISGTGELFF	TGTGCCAGCAGCGCCTCCGGGATATCGGGCACCGGGGAGCTGTTTTTT
-	TRBV28	TRBJ1-1	-	CASMGTRNTEAFF	TGTGCCAGCATGGGCACCCGGAACACTGAAGCTTTCTTT
-	TRBV29-1	TRBJ2-4	TRBD1	CSVARDRENIQYF	TGCAGCGTTGCCCGGGACAGAGAAAACATTCAGTACTTC
-	TRBV7-3	TRBJ2-2	TRBD2	CASSLRPSGRATTGELFF	TGTGCCAGCAGCTTAAGACCCAGCGGGAGGGCCACCACCGGGGAGCTGTTTTTT
-	TRBV27	TRBJ2-2	TRBD2	CASGRLSGSPGELFF	TGTGCCAGCGGTCGGCTTAGCGGGAGCCCCGGGGAGCTGTTTTTT
-	TRBV28	TRBJ2-2	TRBD2	CASTPPSAGGPTGELFF	TGTGCCAGCACGCCTCCCAGCGCGGGAGGGCCCACTGGGGAGCTGTTTTTT
few	TRBV2	TRBJ1-5	-	CASSEGGVGNQPQHF	TGTGCCAGCAGTGAAGGGGGAGTGGGTAATCAGCCCCAGCATTTT
-	TRBV7-8	TRBJ2-5	TRBD2	CASSVTSGSGETQYF	TGTGCCAGCAGTGTGACTAGCGGGAGTGGAGAGACCCAGTACTTC
-	TRBV28	TRBJ1-2	-	CASSSPPDIHYGYTF	TGTGCCAGCAGTTCCCCACCAGACATACACTATGGCTACACCTTC
once	TRBV5-4	TRBJ1-1	TRBD1	CASSKDRGTEAFF	TGTGCCAGCAGCAAGGACAGGGGGACTGAAGCTTTCTTT
-	TRBV5-1	TRBJ2-3	TRBD2	CASSASSGYSTDTQYF	TGCGCCAGCAGCGCGTCTAGCGGTTATAGCACAGATACGCAGTATTTT
-	TRBV19	TRBJ2-3	TRBD2	CASSIVGRADTQYF	TGTGCCAGTAGTATCGTCGGGAGGGCAGATACGCAGTATTTT
-	TRBV9	TRBJ2-5	TRBD2	CASSTRQAGAGETQYF	TGTGCCAGCAGCACTCGCCAAGCGGGAGCAGGAGAGACCCAGTACTTC
-	TRBV9	TRBJ2-5	TRBD2	CASSVDPAGGSRETQYF	TGTGCCAGCAGCGTAGATCCGGCGGGAGGATCCCGCGAGACCCAGTACTTC
-	TRBV10-1	TRBJ2-3	-	CASSPGQDTQYF	TGCGCCAGCAGTCCTGGACAGGATACGCAGTATTTT
few	TRBV9	TRBJ1-3	TRBD1	CASSSRDREGNTIYF	TGTGCCAGCAGCTCCCGGGACAGGGAAGGAAACACCATATATTTT
-	TRBV11-2	TRBJ2-7	-	CASSLDRGSYEQYF	TGTGCCAGCAGCCTCGACCGGGGGTCCTACGAGCAGTACTTC
-	TRBV19	TRBJ1-5	-	CASSMPLDQPQHF	TGTGCCAGTAGTATGCCCCTAGACCAGCCCCAGCATTTT
-	TRBV19	TRBJ1-5	TRBD1	CASTSARGPGQPQHF	TGTGCCAGTACGTCGGCTAGGGGGCCAGGTCAGCCCCAGCATTTT
-	TRBV9	TRBJ1-2	TRBD1	CASSSPRQGGYGYTF	TGTGCCAGCAGCTCACCACGACAGGGAGGCTATGGCTACACCTTC
once	TRBV5-1	TRBJ2-3	TRBD2	CASSSHSGGTDTQYF	TGCGCCAGCAGCTCCCATAGCGGGGGCACAGATACGCAGTATTTT
-	TRBV2	TRBJ2-3	TRBD2	CASSGLAGMSDTQYF	TGTGCCAGCAGTGGACTAGCGGGAATGTCAGATACGCAGTATTTT
-	TRBV2	TRBJ1-1	-	CASRVDRMNTEAFF	TGTGCCAGCAGAGTAGACAGAATGAACACTGAAGCTTTCTTT
-	TRBV5-6	TRBJ2-7	-	CASSLTSYEQYF	TGTGCCAGCAGCCTGACTTCCTACGAGCAGTACTTC
-	TRBV5-1	TRBJ1-1	-	CASSLRMGGDTEAFF	TGCGCCAGCAGCTTGAGGATGGGAGGGGACACTGAAGCTTTCTTT
-	TRBV4-1	TRBJ2-2	-	CASSQELRRFTGELFF	TGCGCCAGCAGCCAAGAATTGAGGCGATTCACCGGGGAGCTGTTTTTT
-	TRBV5-4	TRBJ1-4	-	CASSLNGGRDVEKLFF	TGTGCCAGCAGCTTAAATGGGGGCCGGGATGTTGAAAAACTGTTTTTT
-	TRBV29-1	TRBJ2-7	TRBD1	CSVGDSSLYEQYF	TGCAGCGTGGGGGACAGTTCCCTTTACGAGCAGTACTTC
-	TRBV6-6	TRBJ2-7	-	CASSGPGSSYEQYF	TGTGCCAGCAGTGGCCCGGGGAGCTCCTACGAGCAGTACTTC
-	TRBV19	TRBJ1-1	TRBD1	CASKSRTGGMMNTEAFF	TGTGCCAGCAAGTCGAGGACAGGGGGAATGATGAACACTGAAGCTTTCTTT
-	TRBV2	TRBJ2-7	-	CASSQVPSYEQYF	TGTGCCAGCAGCCAGGTCCCCTCCTACGAGCAGTACTTC
-	TRBV5-1	TRBJ2-2	TRBD2	CVSSPSSGSTGELFF	TGCGTCAGCAGCCCCTCAAGCGGGAGTACCGGGGAGCTGTTTTTT
once	TRBV5-1	TRBJ2-2	-	CASRQDSSNTGELFF	TGCGCCAGCAGACAGGACAGCTCGAACACCGGGGAGCTGTTTTTT
-	TRBV10-2	TRBJ2-3	TRBD2	CASSDLLAGRSTDTQYF	TGCGCCAGCAGTGACCTCCTAGCGGGACGTAGCACAGATACGCAGTATTTT
-	TRBV9	TRBJ1-5	-	CASSVDMGAGQPQHF	TGTGCCAGCAGCGTAGATATGGGTGCAGGTCAGCCCCAGCATTTT
-	TRBV11-2	TRBJ2-3	-	CASSVNREGTQYF	TGTGCCAGCAGCGTAAACAGGGAAGGGACGCAGTATTTT
few	TRBV4-2	TRBJ2-3	-	CASSPRGERADTQYF	TGTGCCAGCAGCCCCAGGGGGGAGCGGGCAGATACGCAGTATTTT
-	TRBV14	TRBJ2-1	-	CASSQTARYNEQFF	TGTGCCAGCAGCCAGACAGCGAGGTACAATGAGCAGTTCTTC
once	TRBV28	TRBJ1-1	-	CASSLVGANTEAFF	TGTGCCAGCAGTTTGGTGGGGGCCAACACTGAAGCTTTCTTT
-	TRBV2	TRBJ1-5	TRBD1	CASSPDRGNQPQHF	TGTGCCAGCAGTCCCGACAGGGGCAATCAGCCCCAGCATTTT
-	TRBV29-1	TRBJ2-1	-	CSVERSYNEQFF	TGCAGCGTTGAGCGGTCCTACAATGAGCAGTTCTTC
-	TRBV7-9	TRBJ1-1	-	CASSLDGRGTEAFF	TGTGCCAGCAGCTTAGACGGGCGCGGGACTGAAGCTTTCTTT
-	TRBV28	TRBJ2-1	-	CASSLLGPGRGGLFF	TGTGCCAGCAGCCTCTTGGGGCCGGGGCGGGGAGGTCTGTTCTTC
-	TRBV11-2	TRBJ2-2	TRBD2	CASSRLAVNTGELFF	TGTGCCAGCAGTCGACTAGCGGTCAACACCGGGGAGCTGTTTTTT